This is a list of T cell receptor beta chains from one sample in a study of control samples from healthy donors and cancer patients. Produced via immunoSEQ multiplex PCR; TCRdb's table is partial and in-frame only. The sample has 150,000 or so clones; 88% are singletons. What was sequenced was blood. The origin of the receptors is a young woman in good health. CDR3s include the opening cysteine and the closing phenylalanine or tryptophan. The order of the fields is clone size, D gene, V gene, J gene, CDR3 DNA, CDR3 protein. D genes are given only for firm matches. The listing skips clone size in some rows; elsewhere it reads once, few, many or a size class.

abundance: NA; d_gene: NA; v_gene: TRBV6-5; j_gene: TRBJ2-1; CDR3nt: TGTGCCAGCAGTTCCCTTTCCGGTCCCTACAATGAGCAGTTCTTC; CDR3aa: CASSSLSGPYNEQFF
abundance: few; d_gene: NA; v_gene: TRBV19; j_gene: TRBJ1-2; CDR3nt: TGTGCCAGTAGTATGACACGGGGAAATGGCTACACCTTC; CDR3aa: CASSMTRGNGYTF
abundance: once; d_gene: TRBD2; v_gene: TRBV27; j_gene: TRBJ2-1; CDR3nt: TGTGCCAGCAGTTTAAGGGGCGGGAGGGCCGTTTCCGATGAGCAGTTCTTC; CDR3aa: CASSLRGGRAVSDEQFF
abundance: NA; d_gene: NA; v_gene: TRBV15; j_gene: TRBJ2-6; CDR3nt: TGTGCCACTTCAGGGGGGACCAACGTCCTGACTTTC; CDR3aa: CATSGGTNVLTF
abundance: NA; d_gene: TRBD2; v_gene: TRBV24-1; j_gene: TRBJ2-2; CDR3nt: TGTGCCAACAAGGGTAGGGTGCGGCTGACTAGCGGGAGGGCCGGGGAGCTGTTTTTT; CDR3aa: CANKGRVRLTSGRAGELFF
abundance: once; d_gene: TRBD1; v_gene: TRBV24-1; j_gene: TRBJ1-2; CDR3nt: TGTGCCACCAGTGATAGAGGCGACAGGGGGGCCTATGGCTACACCTTC; CDR3aa: CATSDRGDRGAYGYTF
abundance: NA; d_gene: NA; v_gene: TRBV19; j_gene: TRBJ1-1; CDR3nt: TGTGCCAGTACCGGTTCGAACACTGAAGCTTTCTTT; CDR3aa: CASTGSNTEAFF
abundance: NA; d_gene: TRBD1; v_gene: TRBV4-1; j_gene: TRBJ1-2; CDR3nt: TGCGCCAGCAGCCAAGACATAGACAGAGAACAGGGGATCAGAGGTGGCTACACCTTC; CDR3aa: CASSQDIDREQGIRGGYTF
abundance: NA; d_gene: NA; v_gene: TRBV10-3; j_gene: TRBJ1-1; CDR3nt: TGTGCCATCAGTGATCAGGGAGGGGACACTGAAGCTTTCTTT; CDR3aa: CAISDQGGDTEAFF
abundance: NA; d_gene: TRBD2; v_gene: TRBV27; j_gene: TRBJ2-1; CDR3nt: TGTGCCAGCAGTTCCTTGGGACTAGCGGGAGGCTTACCCAATGAGCAGTTCTTC; CDR3aa: CASSSLGLAGGLPNEQFF
abundance: NA; d_gene: NA; v_gene: TRBV7-9; j_gene: TRBJ2-5; CDR3nt: TGTGCCAGCAGCTCAAGTACTGAGGGGCGCGGAGAGACCCAGTACTTC; CDR3aa: CASSSSTEGRGETQYF
abundance: NA; d_gene: TRBD1; v_gene: TRBV11-3; j_gene: TRBJ2-1; CDR3nt: TGTGCCAGCAGCTTGCAGACAGGGAATGAGCAGTTCTTC; CDR3aa: CASSLQTGNEQFF
abundance: NA; d_gene: NA; v_gene: TRBV4-2; j_gene: TRBJ2-5; CDR3nt: TGTGCCAGCAGCCAAGAGCACAGGAACCAAGAGACCCAGTACTTC; CDR3aa: CASSQEHRNQETQYF
abundance: NA; d_gene: TRBD1; v_gene: TRBV6-2/TRBV6-3; j_gene: TRBJ1-5; CDR3nt: TGTGCCAGCAGTGCAGCCAGGACAGGGGGCAATCAGCCCCAGCATTTT; CDR3aa: CASSAARTGGNQPQHF
abundance: NA; d_gene: NA; v_gene: TRBV7-8; j_gene: TRBJ1-5; CDR3nt: TGTGCCAGCAGCCGAGGCAGCGGAAGGTGGCAGCCCCAGCATTTT; CDR3aa: CASSRGSGRWQPQHF
abundance: once; d_gene: NA; v_gene: TRBV12-5; j_gene: TRBJ2-1; CDR3nt: TGTGCTAGTGGGTCATGGGGGAATAGCTCCTACAATGAGCAGTTCTTC; CDR3aa: CASGSWGNSSYNEQFF
abundance: NA; d_gene: NA; v_gene: TRBV28; j_gene: TRBJ1-5; CDR3nt: TGTGCCAGCCAAGACGGGATTTTCAATCAGCCCCAGCATTTT; CDR3aa: CASQDGIFNQPQHF
abundance: NA; d_gene: TRBD1; v_gene: TRBV7-2; j_gene: TRBJ1-2; CDR3nt: TGTGCCAGCAGCCAGCTGACAGGGTATGGCTACACCTTC; CDR3aa: CASSQLTGYGYTF
abundance: NA; d_gene: NA; v_gene: TRBV4-1; j_gene: TRBJ1-1; CDR3nt: TGCGCCAGCAGCCAAGATACAAGAGAAGCTTTCTTT; CDR3aa: CASSQDTREAFF
abundance: NA; d_gene: NA; v_gene: TRBV14; j_gene: TRBJ1-6; CDR3nt: TGTGCCAGCAGCCAAGCCGGGGGGTCACCCCTCCACTTT; CDR3aa: CASSQAGGSPLHF
abundance: few; d_gene: NA; v_gene: TRBV7-2; j_gene: TRBJ2-3; CDR3nt: TGTGCCAGCACCGATATAGCGAACACAGATACGCAGTATTTT; CDR3aa: CASTDIANTDTQYF
abundance: few; d_gene: TRBD1; v_gene: TRBV5-1; j_gene: TRBJ2-7; CDR3nt: TGCGCCAGCAGCTCGGGACAGGGAACCTACGAGCAGTACTTC; CDR3aa: CASSSGQGTYEQYF
abundance: NA; d_gene: TRBD1; v_gene: TRBV10-3; j_gene: TRBJ2-3; CDR3nt: TGTGCCATCAGCGTACAGGGGTCGGGCACAGATACGCAGTATTTT; CDR3aa: CAISVQGSGTDTQYF
abundance: NA; d_gene: NA; v_gene: TRBV19; j_gene: TRBJ2-3; CDR3nt: TGTGCCAGTAGAACCAGGACAGATACGCAGTATTTT; CDR3aa: CASRTRTDTQYF
abundance: once; d_gene: NA; v_gene: TRBV5-4; j_gene: TRBJ1-1; CDR3nt: TGTGCCAGCAGCTTGGAGGTTCTCACTGAAGCTTTCTTT; CDR3aa: CASSLEVLTEAFF
abundance: NA; d_gene: NA; v_gene: TRBV27; j_gene: TRBJ1-2; CDR3nt: TGTGCCAGCAGTTTGGCAGGGACCTATGGCTACACCTTC; CDR3aa: CASSLAGTYGYTF
abundance: few; d_gene: NA; v_gene: TRBV7-2; j_gene: TRBJ2-3; CDR3nt: TGTGCCAGCAGCTTAGAGACAGATACGCAGTATTTT; CDR3aa: CASSLETDTQYF